The T cell receptor beta chain described here comes from a study of blood T cell repertoires in COVID-19. Across the whole study: The United States, Italy and Spain were the sources of the acute and convalescent COVID-19 samples. In each case, the material was cDNA or gDNA derived from T cells, B-cell-depleted T cells, or PBMCs.

The CDR3 loop spans 14 amino acids. Germline trimming cut 3 bases from V and 7 bases from J; bases unmatched to any gene: 4. Germline-derived CDR1 and CDR2 are KGHSH and LQKENI. Per the original data handling: Reference gene primers were amplified, and this amplification served to estimate nucleated cell counts. Sequenced by immunoSEQ multiplex PCR; TCRdb stores in-frame clones only, minus some. The DNA gave D and trimming, while V, J and clone size come from that table. Counted here are 90,000 to 120,000 clones, roughly nine tenths occurring once; the ten biggest clones make up 5.1%. The sequence came from a human donor in a cohort sampled during active COVID-19. Sequencing was carried out using peripheral blood. The gene calls are TRBV18 and TRBJ2-5; the match to TRBD2 covers 11 bases. Here the CDR3 reads CASSPPGTSGTQYF. The CDR3 DNA reads TGTGCCAGCTCACCCCCCGGGACTAGCGGGACCCAGTACTTC.